This TCR beta chain appears in the sequencing data of a study of cytomegalovirus exposure and HLA in healthy donors. Study summary: The Caucasian-associated ancestry cluster contained about 80% of the approximately 410 genotyped donors.

The germline V and J ends were trimmed by 7 bases and 3 bases, with 16 bases remaining between them. Germline V gene sequence: CDR1 PRHDT, CDR2 FYEKMQ (reference sequence). The CDR3 covers 14 residues. Primers included in the PCR were 60 Vbeta and 13 Jbeta primers. Clones were sequenced by immunoSEQ multiplex PCR, and TCRdb holds only the in-frame ones, with some missing. The sample lists 90,000 to 130,000 clones, 75% to 85% occurring once. Of note for this clone: What it binds is not known.

General observations from the study: V- and J-gene trimming of TCR beta was linked (in a later analysis) to a missense DCLRE1C variant.

The sample comprised PBMCs. The chain uses TRBV13 and TRBJ2-7; D may be TRBD2 (5 bases). This clonotype was obtained from a woman aged 18-35 years in good health and CMV-seropositive. For the CDR3, the DNA is TGTGCCAGCAAAAACGGGGTCTCGAACTACGAGCAGTACTTC. This encodes CASKNGVSNYEQYF.